The entry below describes one T cell receptor (beta chain). Its specificity is unknown. These data are taken from a study of glioma-infiltrating T cells. Findings of the study overall: Gliomas, especially low-grade, showed above-expected tissue-blood divergence; non-neoplastic patients showed below.

Amplification of TCR alpha and beta CDR3 regions from RNA used iRepertoire nested multiplex PCR. MiXCR was run by TCRdb on the multiplex PCR reads, yielding one entry per CDR3 protein. This table has some 150,000 distinct CDR3 sequences, approximately 39% appearing once. The CDR3 contains 14 residues. Trimming removed 5 bases from V and 3 bases from J, with 13 bases in between. The germline CDR1 and CDR2 sequences are SNHLY and FYNNEI. The chain carries TRBV2 and TRBJ1-1, with unresolved D. The source of this sequence is a human donor with low-grade glioma or glioblastoma, undergoing nonglioma brain surgery, or in good health (not recorded which). The sample consisted of glioma tissue, nonneoplastic brain tissue, or PBMCs (not recorded which). Here the CDR3 reads CASSPAGSDTEAFF. CDR3 DNA: TGTGCCAGCAGTCCGGCGGGTAGTGACACTGAAGCTTTCTTT.